The rows below give T cell receptor beta chains drawn from one sample of a study of cytomegalovirus exposure and HLA in healthy donors. Clones were read by immunoSEQ multiplex PCR, and TCRdb kept only the in-frame ones, dropping some. The data hold approximately 88,000 clones, with roughly 96% observed a single time. Material: PBMCs. The receptors were sampled from a woman between 18 and 30 years old in good health and CMV-seronegative. Each CDR3 is given with its conserved first and last residue. The order of the fields is D gene, J gene, V gene, CDR3 protein. A D gene is named only where the DNA matches it firmly.

NA | TRBJ2-7 | TRBV29-1 | CSVEDIQVQYF
NA | TRBJ2-5 | TRBV6-5 | CASSFGSHGQETQYF
TRBD1 | TRBJ2-2 | TRBV19 | CASSGPEGQSTGELFF
NA | TRBJ1-6 | TRBV6-5 | CASSYTGDSLNSPLHF
TRBD1 | TRBJ1-1 | TRBV5-4 | CASSPRMDRVNHAEAFF
NA | TRBJ2-2 | TRBV7-9 | CASSVPGQGTFGTPGSCFF
TRBD1 | TRBJ1-1 | TRBV5-6 | CASSTGDTEAFF
NA | TRBJ1-4 | TRBV19 | CASSIGSNQRDEKLFF
NA | TRBJ2-1 | TRBV18 | CASSPRQALSEQFF
TRBD1 | TRBJ1-1 | TRBV7-9 | CASSLASLGTGPEAFF
TRBD1 | TRBJ2-7 | TRBV6-5 | CASSYYGQGSYEQYF
TRBD1 | TRBJ2-2 | TRBV28 | CASKGQGVTGELFF
NA | TRBJ2-1 | TRBV7-9 | CASSRTLQGRNEQFF
TRBD2 | TRBJ2-3 | TRBV7-2 | CASSSRLLARDPDTQYF
NA | NA | TRBV6-5 | CASNHARRDTEQYF
NA | TRBJ1-2 | TRBV18 | CASSPPGEKITF
NA | TRBJ2-1 | TRBV11-3 | CASSIDSYSYNEQFF
TRBD1 | TRBJ2-2 | TRBV15 | CATSGTGSGTGELFF
NA | TRBJ2-5 | TRBV25-1 | CASSENNLKETQYF
TRBD1 | TRBJ1-5 | TRBV27 | CASSLQTGGGQPQHF
TRBD1 | TRBJ1-2 | TRBV2 | CASRDAPGQQLTDPNGYTF
TRBD1 | TRBJ1-5 | TRBV10-2 | CASRDDRGLNQPQHF
NA | TRBJ2-1 | TRBV5-6 | CASSFGLALYNEQFF
TRBD2 | TRBJ2-3 | TRBV4-1 | CASSQIPSGASLDTDTQYF
TRBD1 | TRBJ2-7 | TRBV19 | CASSISWAGGWEQYF
TRBD1 | TRBJ1-2 | TRBV7-2 | CASSYNRDSGYTF
NA | TRBJ2-5 | TRBV28 | CASSFDGSYRGRETQYF
NA | TRBJ2-1 | TRBV7-2 | CASSLTRGQFF
TRBD2 | TRBJ2-1 | TRBV6-5 | CASRPSGRAHNEQFF
NA | TRBJ2-7 | TRBV5-1 | CASSLGGTSVYEQYF
NA | TRBJ2-7 | TRBV28 | CASRSGGLYEQYF
TRBD2 | TRBJ2-7 | TRBV6-5 | CASSYTLTSTYEQYF
TRBD2 | TRBJ2-1 | TRBV10-1 | CASSVPGLAGGNEQFF
NA | TRBJ1-5 | TRBV19 | CASSHRSDRGGFNQPQHF
NA | TRBJ1-2 | TRBV19 | CASSMGGLNTLGYGYTF
NA | TRBJ2-6 | TRBV15 | CATSREGQGDSGANVLTF
TRBD2 | TRBJ2-1 | TRBV7-2 | CASSLPRGLAGGGNEQFF
NA | TRBJ2-1 | TRBV19 | CASSISSLAAYNEQFF
TRBD1 | TRBJ1-1 | TRBV15 | CATSRQTGTGYRYVLMNTEAFF
TRBD2 | TRBJ2-1 | TRBV5-1 | CASSSTSGSYNEQFF
TRBD2 | TRBJ2-3 | TRBV9 | CASSPPKGGSMSDTQYF
TRBD2 | TRBJ2-3 | TRBV6-4 | CASSPRRAGGADTQYF
NA | TRBJ2-5 | TRBV4-1 | CASSPPQSGLLETQYF
NA | TRBJ2-7 | TRBV27 | CASSARANEYEQYF
TRBD1 | TRBJ2-7 | TRBV14 | CASSSQQGASSYEQYF
NA | TRBJ1-2 | TRBV5-7 | CASSLLYRRAAHNYGYTF
NA | TRBJ2-1 | TRBV5-6 | CASRGQYNEQFF
NA | TRBJ2-2 | TRBV23-1 | CASSQSCAEIAGELFF
TRBD1 | TRBJ2-7 | TRBV27 | CASSLGSGTGAYEQYF
NA | TRBJ2-5 | TRBV29-1 | CSVGRAEETQYF
TRBD1 | TRBJ1-1 | TRBV7-9 | CASSPRTGSNEAFF
NA | TRBJ2-5 | TRBV18 | CASSPGAQETQYF
NA | TRBJ1-2 | TRBV5-1 | CASSLGPIGTNYGYTF
NA | TRBJ2-7 | TRBV6-5 | CASSFDRDREYF
TRBD1 | TRBJ2-2 | TRBV19 | CASGQGPNTGELFF
NA | TRBJ1-2 | TRBV29-1 | CSVEAVYYGYTF
NA | TRBJ1-1 | TRBV6-1 | CASRTESYEAFF